This is a list of T cell receptor beta chains from one sample in a study of vaccination effects on CD4 cells after COVID-19. Their specific antigens are unknown. Measured with immunoSEQ multiplex PCR; TCRdb has only the in-frame clones, and not every one. Among under 70,000 clones, roughly 74% were seen once, and the ten largest hold 2% to 2.5%. Here the sequenced sample was CD4+ T cells from PBMCs cultured without peptide, taken after COVID-19 vaccination. Receptors originate from a human donor who received a COVID-19 vaccine. CDR3s include the opening cysteine and the closing phenylalanine or tryptophan. A D gene is named only where the DNA matches it firmly. Size tells how often a clone was seen (once, few, many) or the class of an expanded clone, and some rows leave it out.

cdr3_length j_call clone_size v_call d_call cdr3_aa cdr3_nt
16 TRBJ2-1 . TRBV18 . CASSPPLGTAMNEQFF TGTGCCAGCTCACCACCGTTGGGCACGGCAATGAATGAGCAGTTCTTC
13 TRBJ2-5 . TRBV12-3/TRBV12-4 . CASREQGRETQYF TGTGCCAGCAGGGAACAGGGCCGGGAGACCCAGTACTTC
15 TRBJ1-1 . TRBV28 . CASSYGGNMNTEAFF TGTGCCAGCAGTTACGGGGGGAACATGAACACTGAAGCTTTCTTT
12 TRBJ2-5 once TRBV10-3 TRBD2 CAISQGGETQYF TGTGCCATCAGTCAGGGAGGGGAGACCCAGTACTTC
15 TRBJ2-5 . TRBV24-1 TRBD1 CATSDPRTGGETQYF TGTGCCACCAGTGATCCCCGGACAGGGGGAGAGACCCAGTACTTC
14 TRBJ2-4 few TRBV19 TRBD2 CASRGGKTKNIQYF TGTGCCAGTCGGGGGGGGAAAACCAAAAACATTCAGTACTTC
13 TRBJ1-1 . TRBV2 . CASSQSRNTEAFF TGTGCCAGCAGCCAGTCCAGGAACACTGAAGCTTTCTTT
13 TRBJ1-2 . TRBV25-1 TRBD1 CASSVQGVYGYTF TGTGCCAGCAGCGTACAGGGGGTCTATGGCTACACCTTC
14 TRBJ2-2 . TRBV5-1 . CASSEGGHTGELFF TGCGCCAGCAGTGAGGGGGGACACACCGGGGAGCTGTTTTTT
14 TRBJ1-2 once TRBV6-5 . CASRLAGGHYGYTF TGTGCCAGCAGGCTAGCGGGGGGACACTATGGCTACACCTTC
13 TRBJ2-5 . TRBV30 . CAWSRGRIETQYF TGTGCCTGGAGTAGGGGCAGGATAGAGACCCAGTACTTC
13 TRBJ2-3 . TRBV7-2 . CASSLRLADTQYF TGTGCCAGCAGCTTACGACTAGCAGATACGCAGTATTTT
18 TRBJ2-1 . TRBV10-2 TRBD2 CASRGGLAGGSRSNEQFF TGCGCCAGCAGGGGGGGACTAGCGGGGGGGAGCCGGAGCAATGAGCAGTTCTTC
13 TRBJ1-1 once TRBV7-9 . CASSVQGGTEAFF TGTGCCAGCAGCGTTCAGGGAGGTACTGAAGCTTTCTTT
17 TRBJ2-2 . TRBV7-9 . CASSLRGGSENTGELFF TGTGCCAGCAGCTTAAGAGGGGGGAGTGAGAACACCGGGGAGCTGTTTTTT
14 TRBJ2-2 once TRBV7-3 . CASSFRLNTGELFF TGTGCCAGCAGCTTCAGGTTGAACACCGGGGAGCTGTTTTTT
16 TRBJ2-5 . TRBV24-1 TRBD1 CATSERNRGFGETQYF TGTGCCACCAGTGAACGAAACAGGGGCTTCGGGGAGACCCAGTACTTC
15 TRBJ2-1 . TRBV6-5 TRBD1 CASSVDRGQYNEQFF TGTGCCAGCAGCGTTGACAGGGGGCAATACAATGAGCAGTTCTTC
13 TRBJ1-5 . TRBV2 . CASTGQNNQPQHF TGTGCCAGCACTGGACAGAACAATCAGCCCCAGCATTTT
12 TRBJ1-1 . TRBV2 . CASRLQRTEAFF TGTGCCAGCCGGCTCCAGCGGACTGAAGCTTTCTTT